The sequence of this TCR beta chain was determined in a study of OX40 agonist ivuxolimab in advanced cancers. V lost 3 bases and J lost 5, with 10 bases in between. This CDR3 region has 14 residues. Germline V gene sequence: CDR1 SNHLY, CDR2 FYNNEI. For this clone: The antigen remains undetermined. In the same sample, other DNA sequences code for this CDR3.

Findings and caveats of the study: The mean number of expanded clones was higher in CD8+ T cells than in CD4+.

TCRdb keeps only in-frame clones here, not all; method: immunoSEQ multiplex PCR. The table includes approximately 72,000 clones, about 83% detected once. The sequence was collected from an adult with an advanced solid tumor such as melanoma, head and neck, liver or kidney cancer. Sequenced here: CD4+ or CD8+ T cells sorted from blood, sampled in a trial of the OX40 agonist ivuxolimab. The rearrangement uses TRBV2 and TRBJ1-4; the D gene is possibly TRBD1 (6 bases). The DNA for the CDR3 is TGTGCCAGCAGTGACCGGACAGACAATGAAAAACTGTTTTTT. Protein sequence: CASSDRTDNEKLFF.